Each of the 25 T cell receptor beta chains below was sequenced from the same sample in a study of regulatory T cells in long-lasting Graves disease. Both iRepertoire HTBI primers and Arm-PCR of CDR3 regions were used to build the TCR beta libraries. TCRdb redid the calling of the multiplex PCR reads with MiXCR, one entry per CDR3 protein. This table has about 540,000 distinct CDR3 sequences, 13% appearing once. Time point reported: newly diagnosed GD, antithyroid drugs for less than 3 months. Construction of the TCR library relied on RNA isolated from PBMCs. This sample was also put to use in a study of T cells in Graves' hyperthyroidism and ophthalmopathy.

The specimen was peripheral blood mononuclear cells (PBMCs), collected at new diagnosis, from a patient treated with antithyroid drugs. The receptors derive from a man aged 30-40 years with Graves disease.

There are a few counts of this clonotype. V is TRBV9 and J is TRBJ2-3, with 10 bases matching TRBD2. Trimming removed 2 bases from V and 3 bases from J; junction bases left unmatched: 12. Germline CDR1 and CDR2: SGDLS and YYNGEE. The CDR3 is made up of 18 amino acids. For the CDR3, the DNA is TGTGCCAGCAGCGTCGGGCTAGCGGGAGTATCAAGGACAGATACGCAGTATTTT. The encoded protein is CASSVGLAGVSRTDTQYF.

There are a few counts of this clonotype. The V and J genes are TRBV28 and TRBJ2-7, with TRBD1 identical over 8 bases. The V gene end was trimmed by 4 bases and the J gene end by 3 bases; junction bases not matched to a gene: 8. The germline V gene encodes CDR1 MDHEN and CDR2 SYDVKM. CDR3 size: 15 residues. The CDR3 DNA reads TGTGCCAGCAGTTCCTCAGAGACAGGGGTCTACGAGCAGTACTTC. Translated, it gives CASSSSETGVYEQYF. Full variable domain (remainder filled in from reference TRBV28 and TRBJ2-7): DVKVTQSSRYLVKRTGEKVFLECVQDMDHENMFWYRQDPGLGLRLIYFSYDVKMKEKGDIPEGYSVSREKKERFSLILESASTNQTSMYLCASSSSETGVYEQYFGPGTRLTVT.

This clonotype was detected many times. The chain employs TRBV12-5 and TRBJ2-7, with 10 bases matching TRBD2. V lost 3 bases and J lost 12; bases outside the gene matches: 14. CDR1 is LGHNT, CDR2 FRNRAP, per germline. The CDR3 is 15 amino acids. Here the CDR3 reads CASGFLAGVSGPLYF. The CDR3 DNA sequence: TGTGCTAGTGGTTTTCTAGCGGGAGTATCCGGCCCTCTGTACTTC.

This sequence joins TRBV7-9 and TRBJ2-6; D is uncertain. The CDR3 contains 14 residues. Trimming shortened V by 4 bases and J by 3 bases, and 7 bases separated the two germline ends. From germline, CDR1 is SEHNR and CDR2 FQNEAQ (reference sequence). The chain's CDR3 is CASSSLGGANVLTF. CDR3 sequence (DNA): TGTGCCAGCAGCTCCTTAGGTGGGGCCAACGTCCTGACTTTC.

This clonotype has ten or more counts. The CDR3 loop reads CASRTGTNTGELFF. The CDR3 DNA reads as TGTGCCAGCCGGACAGGAACCAACACCGGGGAGCTGTTTTTT. The chain combines TRBV19 with TRBJ2-2; 7 bases map to TRBD1. This CDR3 comprises 14 residues. With V trimmed by 9 bases and J by 2 bases, 6 bases remained unmatched. CDR1 and CDR2 (germline): LNHDA, SQIVND (reference sequence).

A note on this clonotype: One base away lies a much larger clone, so this may be a sequencing read error. The gene calls are TRBV30 and TRBJ2-7; 8 nucleotides align to TRBD2. This CDR3 region has 17 residues. The germline gives CDR1 GTSNPN, CDR2 SVGIG (reference sequence). The CDR3 DNA reads TGTTCCTGGAGTACCCCCCGGGGTAGCGGGACTTCCTACGAGCAGTACTTC. This sequence encodes CSWSTPRGSGTSYEQYF.

The genes are TRBV11-3 and TRBJ2-7; 9 nucleotides align to TRBD2. J was trimmed by 9 bases and V by 7 bases; bases with no gene match: 7. The CDR3 loop spans 12 amino acids. CDR1 SGHNT and CDR2 YENEEA come from the germline V gene. The CDR3 sequence is CASKAGGPGQYF. The CDR3 coding sequence is TGTGCCAGCAAGGCGGGAGGGCCTGGGCAGTACTTC.

This clonotype turned up a few times. The V gene is TRBV27, the J gene TRBJ1-5, with D hard to call. V was trimmed by 4 bases and J by 1 base, leaving 5 bases between them. The germline V gene has CDR1 MNHEY and CDR2 SMNVEV (reference sequence). This CDR3 has 13 amino acids. The CDR3 loop reads CASSYISNQPQHF. DNA of the CDR3: TGTGCCAGCAGTTACATAAGCAATCAGCCCCAGCATTTT.

The gene calls are TRBV3-1 and TRBJ1-1; weak D call: TRBD1 (5 bases). The CDR3 extends over 11 amino acids. From germline, CDR1 is LGHDT and CDR2 YNNKEL (reference sequence). Trimming left V 8 bases short and J 5 bases short, with 9 bases between. The CDR3 is CASQRGTEAFF. Here the CDR3 DNA reads TGTGCCAGCCAGAGGGGTACTGAAGCTTTCTTT.

This chain links TRBV11-2 with TRBJ1-4; D gene ambiguous. The germline gives CDR1 SGHAT, CDR2 FQNNGV. V was pared by 2 bases and J by 7 bases, with 14 bases between. The CDR3 has 15 amino acids. CDR3 nucleotides: TGTGCCAGCAGCTTACGAACAACCTCCGCTGAAAAACTGTTTTTT. Encoded protein: CASSLRTTSAEKLFF. Full variable domain (rest looked up from reference TRBV11-2 and TRBJ1-4): EAGVAQSPRYKIIEKRQSVAFWCNPISGHATLYWYQQILGQGPKLLIQFQNNGVVDDSQLPKDRFSAERLKGVDSTLKIQPAKLEDSAVYLCASSLRTTSAEKLFFGSGTQLSVL.

The V gene is TRBV20-1, the J gene TRBJ2-7, with 16 bases aligning to TRBD2. Germline trimming cut 6 bases from V and 2 bases from J; bases unmatched to any gene: 13. Germline assignment: CDR1 DFQATT and CDR2 SNEGSKA (reference sequence). This CDR3 contains 18 residues. This CDR3 is CSARGTSGRAGATYEQYF. In DNA form, the CDR3 reads TGCAGTGCGCGAGGGACTAGCGGGAGGGCGGGTGCTACCTACGAGCAGTACTTC.

A few counts support this clonotype. The chain recombines TRBV20-1 with TRBJ1-3; 9 nucleotides match TRBD1. J gave up 3 bases and V 3 bases, and 9 bases lay outside the gene matches. The germline V gene has CDR1 DFQATT and CDR2 SNEGSKA (reference sequence). The length of the CDR3 is 16 residues. CDR3 sequence (DNA): TGCAGTGCTAGTGTAGGGGGGACAGGGAATGGAAACACCATATATTTT. It specifies CSASVGGTGNGNTIYF.

This clonotype was observed at least ten times. The J gene is TRBJ2-2, the V gene TRBV12-5; tentative D call: TRBD2 (6 bases). Germline V gene lookup returns CDR1 LGHNT and CDR2 FRNRAP. CDR3 length: 16 residues. Trimming removed 4 bases at V and 1 base at J, with 13 bases between. The DNA of the CDR3 is TGTGCTAGTGGTTCATTAGCGGTACAGAACACCGGGGAGCTGTTTTTT. Amino acid sequence: CASGSLAVQNTGELFF.

Many counts were recorded for this clonotype. The V call is TRBV20-1, the J call TRBJ1-1; 12 nucleotides match TRBD1. Per the germline V gene, CDR1 is DFQATT and CDR2 is SNEGSKA (reference sequence). V was clipped by 6 bases and J by 7 bases; unmatched bases: 3. This CDR3 is 12 amino acids long. The CDR3 DNA reads as TGCAGTGCAAGGGACAGGGGGCTTGAAGCTTTCTTT. Residues: CSARDRGLEAFF.

This clonotype was counted many times. The rearrangement uses TRBV5-1 and TRBJ1-1; D gene uncertain. V was pared by 3 bases and J by 10 bases, with 25 bases between. CDR1 and CDR2 from the germline V gene are SGHRS and YFSETQ. The CDR3 contains 16 residues. The CDR3 coding sequence is TGCGCCAGCAGCTCGGGAGCAGACCGGCCGCGATTGGGAGCTTTCTTT. Residues: CASSSGADRPRLGAFF.

In its sample, this clonotype was seen many times. The rearrangement joins TRBV7-2 to TRBJ1-1, with D perhaps matching TRBD1 (5 bases). Germline CDR1 and CDR2: SGHTA and FQGNSA. CDR3 length: 15 residues. V was cut by 2 bases and J by 6 bases, with 16 bases left in between. DNA of the CDR3: TGTGCCAGCAGCTTAAATTTTAATGGGACGCCTGAAGCTTTCTTT. As protein: CASSLNFNGTPEAFF. Complete variable domain (other parts from reference TRBV7-2 and TRBJ1-1): GAGVSQSPSNKVTEKGKDVELRCDPISGHTALYWYRQSLGQGLEFLIYFQGNSAPDKSGLPSDRFSAERTGGSVSTLTIQRTQQEDSAVYLCASSLNFNGTPEAFFGQGTRLTVV.

This clonotype occurred a few times. V and J are TRBV6-2 or TRBV6-3 and TRBJ2-7; 8 bases align to TRBD2. CDR3 length: 18 residues. V trimming: 5 bases; J trimming: 2 bases; junction bases outside the gene matches: 17. The V gene's germline CDR1 is MNHEY and CDR2 SVGEGT. In DNA form, the CDR3 reads TGTGCCAGCAGTCCCTTAGTAACGGGAGGGCGTTCTCCCTACGAGCAGTACTTC. Its protein is CASSPLVTGGRSPYEQYF.

This clonotype has at least ten counts. The rearrangement links TRBV15 to TRBJ2-3; possibly TRBD2 for D (6 bases). CDR1 and CDR2 from the germline V gene are LNHNV and YYDKDF (reference sequence). The CDR3 has 15 amino acids. The V end was cut by 0 bases, the J end by 4 bases, with 11 bases between. The CDR3 DNA sequence: TGTGCCACCAGCAGAGATGGAGGGTTGGCAGATACGCAGTATTTT. Amino acid sequence: CATSRDGGLADTQYF.

The V call is TRBV30, the J call TRBJ1-3, with D unclear. Trimming took off 0 bases at V and 0 bases at J, with 3 bases between the two ends. Germline CDR1 is GTSNPN and CDR2 is SVGIG (reference sequence). The CDR3 covers 13 residues. CDR3 sequence reads: CAWSVLSGNTIYF. The CDR3, as DNA: TGTGCCTGGAGTGTTCTCTCTGGAAACACCATATATTTT.

This clonotype was seen a few times. V gene TRBV5-1 combines with J gene TRBJ2-3, with D possibly being TRBD2 (5 bases). V was pared by 3 bases and J by 3 bases, with 14 bases between. CDR1 and CDR2 from the germline V gene are SGHRS and YFSETQ. This CDR3 spans 15 amino acids. The CDR3 reads CASSSSSGGTDTQYF. The CDR3 DNA reads TGCGCCAGCAGCTCCTCGTCAGGCGGGACAGATACGCAGTATTTT.

This clonotype was observed at least ten times. The rearrangement uses TRBV7-9 and TRBJ2-3; tentatively, D is TRBD1 (6 bases). Per germline, CDR1 SEHNR and CDR2 FQNEAQ (reference sequence). The CDR3 is 14 amino acids. The V end was cut by 5 bases, the J end by 1 base, with 10 bases between. The CDR3 DNA reads TGTGCCAGCAGCCGGCCAGGGGGCACAGATACGCAGTATTTT. Translation: CASSRPGGTDTQYF.

Ten or more counts support this clonotype. The chain links TRBV12-3 or TRBV12-4 to TRBJ1-5; TRBD1 matches at 7 bases. With V trimmed by 6 bases and J by 4 bases, 6 bases remained unmatched. This CDR3 spans 14 amino acids. This CDR3 is CASSTDRRNQPQHF. CDR3 nucleotides: TGTGCCAGCAGCACGGACAGGAGGAATCAGCCCCAGCATTTT.

The chain links TRBV29-1 to TRBJ2-3, with D perhaps TRBD1 (5 bases). Germline V gives CDR1 SQVTM, CDR2 ANQGSEA. With 7 bases removed from V and 1 base from J, the gap between germline ends came to 21 bases. This CDR3 is 16 amino acids long. The CDR3 nucleotides read TGCAGCGCTGTCGGGCTTCAGGGCCGGCGCACAGATACGCAGTATTTT. Its translation is CSAVGLQGRRTDTQYF.

This clonotype was seen at least ten times. CDR3 nucleotides: TGTGCCAGCAGTCCGTGGAGCAATCAGCCCCAGCATTTT. This encodes CASSPWSNQPQHF. This chain links TRBV27 with TRBJ1-5, with D unresolved. CDR3 length: 13 amino acids. The germline V and J ends were trimmed by 5 bases and 1 base, with 6 bases remaining between them. CDR1 and CDR2 (germline): MNHEY, SMNVEV (reference sequence).

This clonotype turned up a few times. The rearrangement uses TRBV7-9 and TRBJ1-2; D is uncertain. Looked up from germline, CDR1 is SEHNR and CDR2 is FQNEAQ (reference sequence). V was shortened by 5 bases and J by 8 bases, with 12 bases between the two germline ends. The CDR3 runs 12 residues. The CDR3 DNA reads as TGTGCCAGCAGCCTACCCCGGGCGGGCTACACCTTC. Translating gives CASSLPRAGYTF.